The clone carrying this T cell receptor beta chain was seen only a few times. Its antigen remains unidentified. Looked up from germline, CDR1 is SGHTA and CDR2 is FQGNSA. With 5 bases clipped from V and 4 bases from J, the junction kept 3 bases outside the gene matches. The CDR3 consists of 14 residues. The entry originates in a study of T-cell reconstitution after alpha-beta-depleted transplantation in children. Unique molecular identifiers were built into the TCRbeta library. TCRdb analysed the PCR reads with MiXCR anew, one entry per CDR3 protein. The repertoire holds more than 400,000 distinct CDR3 sequences, 11% seen once, with approximately 15% in the top ten. Points from the study as a whole: Fresh T-cell production supplied most of the T-cell counts and diversity seen one year after transplant. Reportedly, roughly two months post-transplant, alpha-beta T cells arose from several hundred expanded graft clones.

The V gene is TRBV7-2, the J gene TRBJ1-4; TRBD1 matches 8 bases. The TCR sequence derives from a female patient aged 2-15 years who had a stem cell transplant for aplastic anemia, so the T cells may come from the graft donor. This sample comprised PBMCs, mostly from graft donor cells, obtained 180 days after TCRalphabeta/CD19-depleted stem cell transplant. CDR3 nucleotides: TGTGCCAGCAGCCAGGACAGGGTTAATGAAAAACTGTTTTTT. Translating gives CASSQDRVNEKLFF.